The rows below give T cell receptor beta chains drawn from one sample of a study of T cells in Graves' hyperthyroidism and ophthalmopathy. MiXCR was run by TCRdb on the multiplex PCR reads, yielding one entry per CDR3 protein. Altogether around 350,000 distinct CDR3 sequences are present, roughly 17% being singletons, with the ten largest covering around a third. The sequenced sample was blood. These TCRs come from a woman aged 30 to 39 with Graves' hyperthyroidism that later progressed to Graves' ophthalmopathy. Each CDR3 is given with its conserved first and last residue. A D gene is named only where the DNA matches it firmly. Only some rows state a clone size, as once, few, many or a class for expanded clones.

>TRBV27|-|13|many|TRBJ1-1
CASSFSRGTEAFF
TGTGCCAGCAGTTTCTCAAGGGGCACTGAAGCTTTCTTT
>TRBV7-9|-|15|many|TRBJ2-5
CASSNTGTHQETQYF
TGTGCCAGCAGCAATACCGGGACACACCAAGAGACCCAGTACTTC
>TRBV6-2/TRBV6-3|TRBD1|15|many|TRBJ1-5
CASSPGQGAGKAQHF
TGTGCCAGCAGCCCCGGACAGGGAGCAGGGAAAGCCCAGCATTTT
>TRBV28|TRBD2|14|many|TRBJ2-3
CASRLAGLADGQYF
TGTGCCAGCAGACTAGCGGGCCTGGCGGATGGGCAGTATTTT
>TRBV20-1|-|14|-|TRBJ2-1
CSARDLAGVHEQFF
TGCAGTGCTAGAGATCTAGCAGGGGTCCATGAGCAGTTCTTC
>TRBV7-8|TRBD2|21|once|TRBJ2-2
CASSPTKLTGGTSGEAGELFF
TGTGCCAGCAGCCCTACGAAGCTTACGGGCGGGACTAGCGGAGAAGCCGGGGAGCTGTTTTTT
>TRBV12-3/TRBV12-4|-|15|many|TRBJ2-2
CASTVGYTNTGELFF
TGTGCCAGCACCGTAGGTTATACCAACACCGGGGAGCTGTTTTTT
>TRBV5-4|-|15|few|TRBJ2-1
CASSLAPGEGNEQFF
TGTGCCAGCAGCTTGGCCCCGGGAGAAGGCAATGAGCAGTTCTTC
>TRBV29-1|TRBD1|18|many|TRBJ2-3
CSVDTGQGVILYTDTQYF
TGCAGCGTTGATACAGGACAGGGGGTGATTCTTTACACAGATACGCAGTATTTT
>TRBV11-2|TRBD2|19|many|TRBJ2-5
CASSLRGGGGGMMRETQYF
TGTGCCAGCAGCTTAAGGGGCGGTGGGGGGGGTATGATGAGGGAGACCCAGTACTTC
>TRBV7-9|TRBD2|16|many|TRBJ2-1
CASSSALAGVFNEQFF
TGTGCCAGCAGCTCAGCGCTAGCGGGAGTCTTTAATGAGCAGTTCTTC
>TRBV5-6|TRBD1|14|-|TRBJ1-1
CASSFGQGSFEAFF
TGTGCCAGCAGCTTTGGACAGGGATCCTTTGAAGCTTTCTTT
>TRBV11-2|-|14|-|TRBJ1-5
CASSASGAHQPQHF
TGTGCCAGCAGCGCGTCCGGGGCCCATCAGCCCCAGCATTTT
>TRBV15|-|18|many|TRBJ1-4
CATSDRMRDSGPHEKLFF
TGTGCCACCAGCGACCGAATGCGGGACTCAGGGCCTCATGAAAAACTGTTTTTT
>TRBV5-1|-|15|few|TRBJ1-1
CASSLALGSNTEAFF
TGCGCCAGCAGCTTGGCCCTCGGGTCCAACACTGAAGCTTTCTTT
>TRBV11-2|-|13|many|TRBJ1-1
CASSLIGDTEAFF
TGTGCCAGCAGCTTAATAGGGGACACTGAAGCTTTCTTT
>TRBV12-3/TRBV12-4|-|15|once|TRBJ2-5
CASSTLQGYSEAQYF
TGTGCCAGCAGTACCCTACAGGGATATTCAGAGGCGCAGTACTTC
>TRBV2|TRBD2|14|many|TRBJ2-5
CASSVAGVAETQYF
TGTGCCAGCAGTGTGGCGGGAGTTGCTGAGACCCAGTACTTC
>TRBV28|TRBD1|21|many|TRBJ1-3
CASSLRHGQGRGVSSGNTIYF
TGTGCCAGCAGTCTAAGACACGGACAGGGGAGAGGGGTGAGCTCTGGAAACACCATATATTTT
>TRBV20-1|-|15|-|TRBJ1-2
CSARTGGNTNYGYTF
TGCAGTGCTAGAACGGGGGGCAACACAAACTATGGCTACACCTTC
>TRBV3-1|TRBD2|17|many|TRBJ2-7
CASSEMPPAGGPYEQYF
TGTGCCAGCAGCGAAATGCCCCCCGCGGGAGGGCCCTACGAGCAGTACTTC
>TRBV10-3|TRBD1|15|many|TRBJ2-3
CAISGGTDSTDTQYF
TGTGCCATCAGTGGTGGGACAGACTCCACAGATACGCAGTATTTT
>TRBV19|-|13|-|TRBJ1-6
CASSIFLNSPLHF
TGTGCCAGTAGTATTTTTCTGAATTCACCCCTCCACTTT
>TRBV5-4|-|12|few|TRBJ2-1
CASSLKTGEQFF
TGTGCCAGCAGCTTAAAAACAGGGGAGCAGTTCTTC
>TRBV12-3/TRBV12-4|TRBD1|19|once|TRBJ2-5
CASSLSGGGQGGMGETQYF
TGTGCCAGCAGTTTATCGGGCGGAGGACAGGGTGGGATGGGAGAGACCCAGTACTTC
>TRBV7-9|-|13|many|TRBJ2-5
CASSPGAIETQYF
TGTGCCAGCAGCCCCGGGGCTATAGAGACCCAGTACTTC
>TRBV2|-|12|many|TRBJ2-5
CASSGRGETQYF
TGTGCCAGCAGTGGCAGAGGAGAGACCCAGTACTTC
>TRBV6-5|TRBD1|16|-|TRBJ1-1
CASSFGTVGMNTEAFF
TGTGCCAGCAGTTTTGGGACAGTAGGTATGAACACTGAAGCTTTCTTT
>TRBV11-2|-|15|many|TRBJ2-3
CASKLLGGSTDTQYF
TGTGCCAGCAAGCTTCTGGGCGGGAGCACAGATACGCAGTATTTT
>TRBV6-2/TRBV6-3|TRBD1|16|-|TRBJ2-1
CASTGAETGDVNEQFF
TGTGCCAGCACCGGGGCGGAGACAGGGGATGTGAATGAGCAGTTCTTC
>TRBV28|-|16|many|TRBJ1-4
CASSMRPGTPNEKLFF
TGTGCCAGCAGCATGCGGCCCGGGACCCCTAATGAAAAACTGTTTTTT
>TRBV28|TRBD2|17|many|TRBJ2-1
CASSTPRASGVNNEQFF
TGTGCCAGCAGCACTCCTCGGGCTAGCGGGGTGAACAATGAGCAGTTCTTC
>TRBV7-9|TRBD1|16|many|TRBJ2-1
CASSPQTGEDYNEQFF
TGTGCCAGCAGCCCCCAGACAGGGGAGGACTACAATGAGCAGTTCTTC
>TRBV5-1|TRBD2|15|many|TRBJ2-3
CASSLEGREARPQYF
TGCGCCAGCAGCTTGGAGGGACGGGAGGCTCGACCGCAGTATTTT
>TRBV28|TRBD1|16|-|TRBJ1-4
CASSRGADRADEKLFF
TGTGCCAGCAGTCGTGGTGCAGACAGGGCTGACGAAAAACTGTTTTTT
>TRBV14|-|15|-|TRBJ1-2
CASSQESWTNYGYTF
TGTGCCAGCAGCCAAGAAAGCTGGACTAACTATGGCTACACCTTC
>TRBV10-3|TRBD2|18|few|TRBJ2-3
CAISEDASGGASTDTQYF
TGTGCCATCAGTGAGGACGCTAGCGGGGGGGCTAGCACAGATACGCAGTATTTT
>TRBV7-8|-|16|few|TRBJ2-6
CASSLAPRLGANVLTF
TGTGCCAGCAGCTTAGCCCCCCGGCTTGGGGCCAACGTCCTGACTTTC
>TRBV7-9|-|15|many|TRBJ2-1
CASSFKWSSYNEQFF
TGTGCCAGCAGCTTCAAGTGGAGCTCCTACAATGAGCAGTTCTTC
>TRBV4-1|TRBD1|16|few|TRBJ2-7
CASSQSSTGTAYEQYF
TGCGCCAGCAGCCAATCCTCGACCGGGACAGCCTACGAGCAGTACTTC
>TRBV4-1|-|14|-|TRBJ1-2
CASSQDEGAYGYTF
TGCGCCAGCAGCCAAGATGAAGGGGCATATGGCTACACCTTC
>TRBV7-9|-|18|-|TRBJ2-7
CASSAAGVRTGHTHEQYF
TGTGCCAGCAGCGCAGCGGGGGTTCGGACAGGTCATACCCACGAGCAGTACTTC
>TRBV12-3/TRBV12-4|TRBD2|15|many|TRBJ2-1
CASSILAGGGDEQFF
TGTGCCAGCAGTATACTAGCGGGAGGAGGAGATGAGCAGTTCTTC
>TRBV3-1|-|16|many|TRBJ1-1
CASSLRAGRMNTEAFF
TGTGCCAGCAGCTTGCGAGCGGGACGGATGAACACTGAAGCTTTCTTT
>TRBV27|TRBD1|15|few|TRBJ1-2
CASSLRGQGDYGYTF
TGTGCCAGCAGTTTACGGGGACAGGGGGACTATGGCTACACCTTC
>TRBV3-1|-|14|-|TRBJ1-5
CASSQEGGAQPQHF
TGTGCCAGCAGCCAAGAGGGGGGGGCACAGCCCCAGCATTTT
>TRBV5-1|-|15|-|TRBJ1-3
CASSFAPDTGNTIYF
TGCGCCAGCAGTTTTGCGCCGGATACTGGAAACACCATATATTTT
>TRBV6-1|TRBD1|13|few|TRBJ1-2
CASRGTGHYGYTF
TGTGCCAGCAGGGGGACAGGGCACTATGGCTACACCTTC
>TRBV9|-|13|few|TRBJ2-1
CASSVDTGLEQFF
TGTGCCAGCAGCGTAGACACGGGGCTGGAGCAGTTCTTC
>TRBV10-3|TRBD1|18|many|TRBJ1-1
CAISDLGRTGQGNTEAFF
TGTGCCATCAGTGACCTGGGGAGAACGGGACAGGGGAACACTGAAGCTTTCTTT
>TRBV4-1|-|16|many|TRBJ2-3
CASSPVNGPVGDTQYF
TGCGCCAGCAGCCCAGTTAACGGTCCCGTCGGGGATACGCAGTATTTT
>TRBV30|-|12|many|TRBJ2-5
CAWSGTQETQYF
TGTGCCTGGAGTGGGACCCAAGAGACCCAGTACTTC